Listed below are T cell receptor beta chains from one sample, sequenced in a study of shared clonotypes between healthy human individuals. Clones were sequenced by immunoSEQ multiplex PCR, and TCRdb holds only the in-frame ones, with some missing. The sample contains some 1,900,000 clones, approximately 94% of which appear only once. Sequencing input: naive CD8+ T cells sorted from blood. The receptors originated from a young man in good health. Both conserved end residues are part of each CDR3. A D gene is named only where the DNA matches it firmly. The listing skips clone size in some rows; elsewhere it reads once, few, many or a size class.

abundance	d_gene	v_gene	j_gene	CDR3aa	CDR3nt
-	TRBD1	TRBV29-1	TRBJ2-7	CSVLTGASVYEQYF	TGCAGCGTTCTGACAGGGGCGTCGGTCTACGAGCAGTACTTC
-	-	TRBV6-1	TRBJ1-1	CASSERRVNTEAFF	TGTGCCAGCAGTGAAAGAAGGGTGAACACTGAAGCTTTCTTT
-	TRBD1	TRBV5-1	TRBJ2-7	CASSLTGDHEQYF	TGCGCCAGCAGCTTGACAGGGGACCACGAGCAGTACTTC
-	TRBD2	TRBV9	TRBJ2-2	CASSVGLAGPTNTGELFF	TGTGCCAGCAGCGTAGGGCTAGCGGGGCCAACGAACACCGGGGAGCTGTTTTTT
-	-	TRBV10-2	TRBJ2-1	CASSEDGLMSSYNEQFF	TGCGCCAGCAGTGAGGATGGACTCATGAGCTCCTACAATGAGCAGTTCTTC
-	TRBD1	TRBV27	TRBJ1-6	CASSFLDRNNYNSPLHF	TGTGCCAGCAGTTTCCTGGACAGGAATAACTATAATTCACCCCTCCACTTT
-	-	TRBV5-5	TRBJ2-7	CASSLGPGYEQYF	TGTGCCAGCAGCTTAGGGCCAGGCTACGAGCAGTACTTC
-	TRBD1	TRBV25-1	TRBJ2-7	CASSEIRVRGPGEQYF	TGTGCCAGCAGTGAAATTCGAGTCAGGGGGCCGGGGGAGCAGTACTTC
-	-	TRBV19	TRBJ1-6	CASSTAGASYNSPLHF	TGTGCCAGTAGTACCGCAGGAGCCTCCTATAATTCACCCCTCCACTTT
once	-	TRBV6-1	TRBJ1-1	CASSESYSNTEAFF	TGTGCCAGCAGCGAATCCTACAGCAACACTGAAGCTTTCTTT
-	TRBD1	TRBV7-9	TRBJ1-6	CASSPTGGNSPLHF	TGTGCCAGCAGCCCGACAGGGGGTAATTCACCCCTCCACTTT
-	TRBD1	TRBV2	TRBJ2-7	CASSGDEQGWDEQYF	TGTGCCAGCAGTGGGGACGAACAGGGGTGGGACGAGCAGTACTTC
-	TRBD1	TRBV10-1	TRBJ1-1	CASRGSQGEDTEAFF	TGCGCCAGCAGAGGCTCACAGGGGGAGGACACTGAAGCTTTCTTT
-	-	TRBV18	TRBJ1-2	CASSPIEGGANYGYTF	TGTGCCAGCTCACCAATTGAGGGAGGGGCGAACTATGGCTACACCTTC
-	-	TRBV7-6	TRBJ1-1	CASSPLDSPPAFF	TGTGCCAGCAGCCCGCTGGACAGTCCCCCGGCTTTCTTT
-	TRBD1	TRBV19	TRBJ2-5	CASSKTGLGETQYF	TGTGCCAGTAGTAAGACAGGGTTAGGAGAGACCCAGTACTTC
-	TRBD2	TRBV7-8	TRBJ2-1	CASSPGLEQFF	TGTGCCAGCAGCCCGGGACTAGAGCAGTTCTTC
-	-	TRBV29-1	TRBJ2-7	CSVLRTDEQYF	TGCAGCGTCCTACGGACAGACGAGCAGTACTTC
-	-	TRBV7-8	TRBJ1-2	CASRDPSGPNYGYTF	TGTGCCAGCAGGGACCCGTCGGGGCCTAACTATGGCTACACCTTC
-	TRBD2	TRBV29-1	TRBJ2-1	CSVASGGGQFF	TGCAGCGTTGCTAGCGGGGGGGGGCAGTTCTTC
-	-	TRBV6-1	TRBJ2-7	CASSVRVTYEQYF	TGTGCCAGCAGTGTACGGGTGACCTACGAGCAGTACTTC
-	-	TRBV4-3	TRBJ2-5	CASSQGTYQETQYF	TGCGCCAGCAGCCAGGGGACGTACCAAGAGACCCAGTACTTC
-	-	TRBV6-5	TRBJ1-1	CASSNWYGNTEAFF	TGTGCCAGCAGTAATTGGTACGGGAACACTGAAGCTTTCTTT